Given below is one T cell receptor (beta chain) in context. Per the germline V gene, CDR1 is SGHRS and CDR2 is YFSETQ. With 7 bases clipped from V and 5 bases from J, the junction kept 8 bases outside the gene matches. The length of the CDR3 is 14 residues. Here immunoSEQ multiplex PCR was the method, and the copy in TCRdb shows in-frame clones only, minus some. The sample lists roughly 300,000 clones, approximately 87% occurring once. The sample belongs to a study of blood T cell repertoires in COVID-19. Sequencing input: peripheral blood. This receptor was identified in a woman aged 35 to 49 who had recovered from COVID-19. The chain employs TRBV5-1 and TRBJ2-2, with 7 nucleotides matching TRBD2. CDR3 DNA sequence: TGCGCCAGCGGGCTAGCGGCGATAACCGGGGAGCTGTTTTTT. This sequence encodes CASGLAAITGELFF.